This T cell receptor beta chain was captured by sequencing in a study of cytomegalovirus exposure and HLA in healthy donors (TCRdb year 2017). Looking at the study overall: An earlier analysis of fewer than 750 of the donors reported roughly 300 Gb of sequence data and 95 million to 130 million unique TCR beta sequences obtained from about 180 million T cells. Typing coverage varied by locus: roughly 629-640 donors for A, B, C, DRB1 and DQB1; roughly 520 for DQA1; some 610 for DPA1; roughly 470 for DPB1. The study profiled the T cell repertoires of approximately 700 subjects by immunosequencing and related them to cytomegalovirus serostatus. Four or five DR-DQ haplotypes were handled as single units for association and clustering because linkage in the cohort was strong. The study was designed to test whether signatures of past pathogen exposure could be identified by cataloging public T cell receptors. The genetic ancestry cluster associated with self-reported Caucasian donors included around four fifths of the 398 genotyped donors. Across roughly 420 genotyped donors of the cohort, an average of roughly 200,000 unique TCR beta nucleotide sequences per donor were sequenced, and roughly 20% of those sequences were non-productive. High-throughput TCR immunosequencing, statistical association of individual TCRs with disease status, and machine learning were combined to predict cytomegalovirus infection status. All discovery cohort repertoires had been generated using a single sequencing platform. Rather than drawing on any new phenotypic data, the later analysis identified candidate immune exposures from TCR beta sequences and the way those sequences occurred across donors. Besides the first cohort of under 700 subjects, a separate validation cohort made up of over 95 different subjects was used. In an earlier analysis of around 540 of the donors, high-throughput TCR beta sequencing was used to judge whether each TCR beta V gene segment behaved as functional or pseudogenic. A later genetic analysis used genome-wide SNP genotypes for about 65% of the roughly 700 donors, treating that subset as a discovery cohort. Donor age, sex, ethnicity and CMV serostatus were compiled together with the repertoire data. Class I and class II HLA loci were covered by the typing at four-digit resolution. An early release covering about 600 HLA-typed donors comprised approximately 300 gigabases of sequencing data and tens of millions of unique TCR sequences. In a later analysis, previously published TCR beta repertoires from 666 donors were re-analyzed and high-resolution HLA genotyping was added so that TCR occurrence patterns could be studied. General conclusions and limits of the study: A later analysis reported that several top co-occurrence clusters appeared linked to parvovirus B19, influenza, CMV and Epstein-Barr virus. Immune exposure information for the cohort was limited to CMV serostatus. Compared with the roughly 670-donor mean, donors in an Asian-associated ancestry cluster had fewer N-insertions in productive TCRs, according to a later genetic analysis. According to a later analysis, TCR association rates differed among HLA loci, with DRB1 alleles showing the most associated TCRs and HLA-C alleles showing the fewest. A further reported finding was that TCR beta sequences accurately predicted the HLA-A and HLA-B alleles for most subjects in the first cohort. The presence/absence analyses assumed that sequencing depth was roughly uniform across donors, and that assumption may not be true. A total of 150 to 200 TCR beta chains were listed by the study as associated with cytomegalovirus. Some IMGT-functional V segments, including TRBV6-2 and TRBV6-3, could not be told apart with the 87-base-pair reads, so those segments were excluded. The authors suggested that the approach could potentially be extended to other disease states and immunological phenotypes. A later analysis associated about 17,000 TCR beta sequences with specific HLA alleles at a false discovery rate of 0.05. Correlated functional status among segregating V segments might reflect linkage disequilibrium, but an unknown experimental factor could not be ruled out. Cytomegalovirus status was reported to be diagnosed by the classifier with high specificity and sensitivity in both the original and validation cohorts. HLA typing was unavailable for some donors at each locus, so association tests used only the typed subset. The cohort was sequenced for TCR beta chains only, and without alpha or paired-chain data the features that could be detected were limited. While some public TCRs were present in many individuals, most TCR sequences turned up only very rarely across donors. In a later genetic analysis, a missense DCLRE1C variant was associated with V-gene and J-gene trimming of TCR beta chains, and the association was replicated in an independent cohort. A later analysis found that HLA-associated TCR beta chains were more clonally expanded and had lower generation probabilities than equally common non-associated chains. A group of highly shared sequence variants was considered likely to be a technical artifact of the sequencing pipeline. In vitro tests confirmed that a few of the cytomegalovirus-associated TCR beta chains recognize cytomegalovirus antigens. Because counts were too low, about 18 rarely observed V segments, including chromosome 9 orphons, were left out of the earlier analysis of some 600 of the donors. Strong co-occurrence of HLA alleles, especially DR and DQ, made assigning TCR associations to individual alleles difficult. Most CMV-associated TCR beta chains appeared to be HLA-restricted in a later analysis, and the HLA associations seemed to be driven largely by CMV exposure. An earlier analysis of 450 to 750 of the donors showed that most TCR beta V segments appeared in productive rearrangements either about 90% or about 30% of the time, which broadly matched IMGT annotations.

Library construction relied on the immunoSEQ multiplex PCR assay. A mixture of 60 forward primers for TCR Vbeta segments and 13 reverse primers for TCR Jbeta segments was used in the multiplex PCR. Amplification of the CDR3 region of rearranged TCR beta genes was performed with a multiplex PCR assay on genomic DNA. The amplified TCR beta libraries were sequenced on the Illumina HiSeq System as 87-base-pair reads. Per the source publication's procedure: Across the 500 to 850 repertoires, a later analysis counted some 81 million unique TCR beta chains, 9 million to 14 million of which were shared by at least two donors. To remove PCR and sequencing errors, raw reads were error-corrected and collapsed into unique sequences using a nearest-neighbor algorithm that merged closely related sequences. Alignment of CDR3 sequences to IMGT reference sequences was used to assign V, D and J gene segments. For a sequence to be retained, a match of at least six nucleotides to both a V gene segment and a J gene segment was required. A rearrangement was called productive if the CDR3 had no stop codons and remained in frame with V and J, and every other rearrangement was called non-productive. CDR3 was defined according to IMGT convention as the region running from the second conserved V-encoded cysteine to the conserved J-encoded phenylalanine. The earlier analysis of 587 of the donors excluded any sequence lacking an unambiguous match to a single V gene segment. An earlier analysis of 500 to 700 of the donors classified V segments as functional when productive rearrangements were above 56.7% and as segregating when the standard deviation between donors was above 5%. A statistical classification framework was built for diagnosing cytomegalovirus status from the catalog of TCR beta chain sequences. V and J gene assignment, in a later analysis, came from comparing TCR nucleotide sequences with IMGT/GENE-DB human TR gene sequences. A later analysis assigned CDR3 sequences and most-parsimonious VDJ recombination scenarios with the TCRdist pipeline. In a later analysis, each TCR beta chain was defined by its CDR3 amino acid sequence together with its V-gene family, and reads lacking a unique V-gene family were excluded. As a way to deal with suspected cross-contamination and a sequencing artifact, a later analysis dropped hundreds of nucleotide sequences that were highly shared and had low generation probability. For each public chain, a later analysis derived a clonal expansion index from normalized ranks of inferred template counts within each repertoire. In a later analysis, generation probabilities were computed using a VDJ recombination model fitted to out-of-frame rearrangements, and the results were checked against IGoR. In a later analysis, TCR-TCR, TCR-HLA and TCR-CMV co-occurrence was scored with hypergeometric tests, and a repertoire-size bias correction was applied to TCR pairs. To estimate false discovery rates, a later analysis permuted the HLA or CMV assignments 20 times. In a later analysis, co-occurring TCRs were grouped using DBSCAN, and TCRdist sequence similarity was added for clustering within HLA-allele-positive subsets. For co-occurrence clustering, repertoires with fewer than 30,000 or more than 120,000 public chains were excluded, along with a handful of repertoires with anomalous nucleotide sharing. The table was pulled from immuneACCESS by TCRdb, which kept in-frame rearrangements only. Such tables lose some clones; where checked, under half of the loss comes from unresolved V genes, and the rest has no known cause. The V and J calls and clone size come from that table; D and trimming were worked out from the DNA. Recorded for this sample are 200,000 to 250,000 clones; 78% of them occurred a single time. 3% to 4% of the sample comes from the top ten.

The CDR3 runs 14 residues from the cysteine to the phenylalanine. Only the CDR3 portion is preserved as DNA: 42 bases, with reading frame beginning at the first base. The germline V gene specifies SGHTA as CDR1 and FQGNSA as CDR2. V is clipped by 1 base and J by 6 bases, and the sequence between their germline boundaries is 10 bases long. The cohort comprised 710 or so healthy bone marrow donors. At the time of sampling, all cohort members were nominally healthy, though unrecorded immune exposures were likely present. The donor was CMV seronegative and was included in the group of hundreds of seronegative cohort members. Each donor provided a peripheral blood sample, and peripheral blood mononuclear cells were used for TCR beta sequencing. The Qiagen DNeasy Blood Extraction Kit was used to extract genomic DNA from the blood cell samples. To note about this clone: Its antigen is still unknown. Base-call qualities are not available, and no considerably larger clone is one nucleotide away.

In this chain, TRBV7-2 is recombined with TRBJ1-5; TRBD1 could be the D gene, as 5 bases match. What was sequenced was PBMCs. The sequence derives from a male donor in good health and CMV-seronegative. The DNA sequence reads TGTGCCAGCAGCTTAGATGGGGGGATTCAGCCCCAGCATTTT. It translates as CASSLDGGIQPQHF.